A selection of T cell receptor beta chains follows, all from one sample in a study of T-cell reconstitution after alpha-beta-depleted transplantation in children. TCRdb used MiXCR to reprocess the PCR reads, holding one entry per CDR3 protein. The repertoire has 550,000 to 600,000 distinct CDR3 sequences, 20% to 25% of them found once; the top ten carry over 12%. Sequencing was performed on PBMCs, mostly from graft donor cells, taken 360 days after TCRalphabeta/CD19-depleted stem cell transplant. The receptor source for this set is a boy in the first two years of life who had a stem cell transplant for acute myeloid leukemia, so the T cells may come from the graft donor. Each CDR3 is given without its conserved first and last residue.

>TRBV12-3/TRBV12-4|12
ASTDRVWTGELF
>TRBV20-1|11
SAIPGPQETQY
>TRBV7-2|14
ASSLSVLSYSYEQY
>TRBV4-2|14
ASSQQTSGRTDTQY
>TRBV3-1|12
ASSQVPATYEQY
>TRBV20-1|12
SAGGQVSNQPQH
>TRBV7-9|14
ASSLLGSALINERF
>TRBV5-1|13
ASSLEQGYGSPLH
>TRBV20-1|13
SARDLARGYNEQF
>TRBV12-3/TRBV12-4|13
ASTNPGDSYNEQF
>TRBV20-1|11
SAKTLQNTEAF
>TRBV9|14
ASSVGTGTGHNEQF
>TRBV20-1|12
SARTTVAGNTIY
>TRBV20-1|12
SARDGTASYEQY
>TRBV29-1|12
SVGSGRVWETQY
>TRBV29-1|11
SATSGGAYEQF
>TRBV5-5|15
ASSLFWGLSSPDTQY
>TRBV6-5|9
ASSSTYGYT
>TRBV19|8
ATGAETQY
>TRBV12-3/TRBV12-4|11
ASSLPQGYGYT
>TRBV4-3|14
ASSQDEGSDSYEQY
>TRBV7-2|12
ASSPQPHLQPQH
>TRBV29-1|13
SVYQSPTFNYGYT
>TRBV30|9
AWSAGGEYT
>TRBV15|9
ATSKKNEQF
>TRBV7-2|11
ASSLQGRGEQF
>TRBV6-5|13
ASSYQDRGRNTIY
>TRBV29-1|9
SVAHTGELF
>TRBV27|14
ASSDPRESDTGELF
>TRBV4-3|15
ASSHRARTAYTGELF
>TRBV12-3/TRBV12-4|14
ASSQSGAGGINEQF
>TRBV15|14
ATSSFPSLAYNEQF
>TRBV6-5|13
ASSYSRGVGTEAF
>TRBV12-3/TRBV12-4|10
ASNLPSLPQH
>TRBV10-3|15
AISEAASGGTTDTQY
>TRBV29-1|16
SVESWGSRQGFQETQY
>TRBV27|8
ASLGEKLF
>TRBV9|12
ASSPFRSTGELF
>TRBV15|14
ATSRDRLWNTGELF
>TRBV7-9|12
ASSLAGGKNEQF
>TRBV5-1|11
ASRQSPNTEAF
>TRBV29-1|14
SVGVGGSALQETQY
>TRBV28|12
ASRLYRGVAEAF
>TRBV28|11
ASSFSRRETQY
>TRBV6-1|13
ASNQGSPYNSPLH
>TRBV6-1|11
ASMWGATGELF
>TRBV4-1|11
ASSHGGYNEQF